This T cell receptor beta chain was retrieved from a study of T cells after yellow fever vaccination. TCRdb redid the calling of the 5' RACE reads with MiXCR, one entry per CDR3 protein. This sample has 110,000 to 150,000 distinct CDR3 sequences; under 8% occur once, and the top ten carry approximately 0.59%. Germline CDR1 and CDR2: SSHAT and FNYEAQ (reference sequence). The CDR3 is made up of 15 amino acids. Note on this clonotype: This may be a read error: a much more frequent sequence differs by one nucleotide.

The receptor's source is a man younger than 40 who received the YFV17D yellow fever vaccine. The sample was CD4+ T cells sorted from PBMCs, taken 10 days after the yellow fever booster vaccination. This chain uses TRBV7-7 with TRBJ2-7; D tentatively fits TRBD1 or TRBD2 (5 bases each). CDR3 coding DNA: TGTGCTAGCAGCCCGTTGGGCGCGGTGGGACGGGAGCAGTACTTC. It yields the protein CASSPLGAVGREQYF.